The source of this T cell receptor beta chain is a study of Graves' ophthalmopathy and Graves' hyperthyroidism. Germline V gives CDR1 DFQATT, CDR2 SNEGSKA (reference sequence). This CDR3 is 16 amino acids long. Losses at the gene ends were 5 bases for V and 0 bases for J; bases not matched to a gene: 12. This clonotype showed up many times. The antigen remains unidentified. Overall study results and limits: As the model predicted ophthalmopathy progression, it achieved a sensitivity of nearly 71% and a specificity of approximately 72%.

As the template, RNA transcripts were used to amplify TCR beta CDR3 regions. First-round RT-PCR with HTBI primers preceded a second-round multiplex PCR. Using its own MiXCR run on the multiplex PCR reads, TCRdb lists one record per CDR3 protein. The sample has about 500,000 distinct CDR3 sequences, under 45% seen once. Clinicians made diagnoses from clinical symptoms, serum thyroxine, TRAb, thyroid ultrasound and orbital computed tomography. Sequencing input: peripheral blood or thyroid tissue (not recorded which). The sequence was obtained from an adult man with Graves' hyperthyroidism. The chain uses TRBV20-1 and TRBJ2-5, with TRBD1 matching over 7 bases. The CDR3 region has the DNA TGCAGTGCTCCCGAAGGGGGCGGACCCGACCAAGAGACCCAGTACTTC. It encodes CSAPEGGGPDQETQYF.